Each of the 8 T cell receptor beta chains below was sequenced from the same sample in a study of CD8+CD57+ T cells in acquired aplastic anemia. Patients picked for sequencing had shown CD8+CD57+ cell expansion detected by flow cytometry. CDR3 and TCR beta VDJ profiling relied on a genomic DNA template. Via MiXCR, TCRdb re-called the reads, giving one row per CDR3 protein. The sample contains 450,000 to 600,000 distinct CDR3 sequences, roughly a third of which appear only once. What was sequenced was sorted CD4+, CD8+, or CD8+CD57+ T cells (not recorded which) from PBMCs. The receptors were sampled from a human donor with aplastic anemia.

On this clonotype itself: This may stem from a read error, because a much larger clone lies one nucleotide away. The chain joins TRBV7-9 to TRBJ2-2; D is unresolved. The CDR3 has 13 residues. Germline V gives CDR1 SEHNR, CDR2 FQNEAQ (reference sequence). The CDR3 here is CANSLDHTGELFF. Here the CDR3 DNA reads TGTGCCAACAGCTTAGACCATACCGGGGAGCTGTTTTTT.

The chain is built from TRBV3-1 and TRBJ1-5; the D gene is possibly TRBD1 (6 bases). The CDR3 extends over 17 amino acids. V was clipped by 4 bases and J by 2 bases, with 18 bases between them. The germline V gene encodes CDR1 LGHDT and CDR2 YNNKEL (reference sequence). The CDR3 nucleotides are TGTGCCAGCAGCCCGAGAGGGGCAGGGGCTGGCAATCAGCCCCAGCATTTT. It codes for CASSPRGAGAGNQPQHF.

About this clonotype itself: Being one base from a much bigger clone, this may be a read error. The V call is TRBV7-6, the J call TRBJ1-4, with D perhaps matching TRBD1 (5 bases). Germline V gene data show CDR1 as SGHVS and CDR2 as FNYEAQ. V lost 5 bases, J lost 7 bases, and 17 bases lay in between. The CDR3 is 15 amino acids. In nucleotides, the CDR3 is TGTGCCAGCAGCGCGGCAGGGTATCGAGGTGAAAAACTGTTTTTT. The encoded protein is CASSAAGYRGEKLFF.

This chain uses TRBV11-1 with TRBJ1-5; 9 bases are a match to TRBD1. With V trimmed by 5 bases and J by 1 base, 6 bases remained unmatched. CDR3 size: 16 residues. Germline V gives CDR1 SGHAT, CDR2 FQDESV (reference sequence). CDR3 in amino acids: CASSLPTGGSNQPQHF. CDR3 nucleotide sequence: TGTGCCAGCAGCCTACCGACAGGGGGGAGCAATCAGCCCCAGCATTTT.

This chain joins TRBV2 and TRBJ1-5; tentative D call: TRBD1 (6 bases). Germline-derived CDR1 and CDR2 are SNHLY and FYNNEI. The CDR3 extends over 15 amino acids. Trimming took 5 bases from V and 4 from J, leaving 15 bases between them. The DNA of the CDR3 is TGTGCCAGCAGTAATAACAGGGTGGTGAATCAGCCCCAGCATTTT. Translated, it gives CASSNNRVVNQPQHF.

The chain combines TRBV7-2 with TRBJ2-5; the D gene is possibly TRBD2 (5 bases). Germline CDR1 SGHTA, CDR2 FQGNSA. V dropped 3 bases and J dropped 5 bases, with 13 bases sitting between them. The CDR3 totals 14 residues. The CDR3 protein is CASSFVITGETQYF. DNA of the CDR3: TGTGCCAGCAGCTTCGTAATAACGGGGGAGACCCAGTACTTC.

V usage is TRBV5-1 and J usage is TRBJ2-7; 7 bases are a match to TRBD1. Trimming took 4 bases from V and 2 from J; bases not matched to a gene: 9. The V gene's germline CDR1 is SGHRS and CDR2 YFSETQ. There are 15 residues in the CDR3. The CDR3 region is CASSQMGQSTYEQYF. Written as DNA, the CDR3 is TGCGCCAGCAGCCAAATGGGACAGTCCACCTACGAGCAGTACTTC. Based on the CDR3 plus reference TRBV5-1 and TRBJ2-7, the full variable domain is KAGVTQTPRYLIKTRGQQVTLSCSPISGHRSVSWYQQTPGQGLQFLFEYFSETQRNKGNFPGRFSGRQFSNSRSEMNVSTLELGDSALYLCASSQMGQSTYEQYFGPGTRLTVT.

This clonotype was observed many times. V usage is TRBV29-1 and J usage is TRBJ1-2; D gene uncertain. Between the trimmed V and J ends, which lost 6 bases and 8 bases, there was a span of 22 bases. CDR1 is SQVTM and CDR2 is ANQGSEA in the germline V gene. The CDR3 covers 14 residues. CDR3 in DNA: TGCAGCGTGGAAAGGACGGACCCCTTAGGCGGCTACACCTTC. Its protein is CSVERTDPLGGYTF.